One and the same sample provided the 23 T cell receptor beta chains below, sequenced in a study of tumor and adjacent non-tumor tissue in lung cancer. RNA was extracted from bulk tissue without any cell sorting. A modified ARM-PCR protocol with three rounds of nested PCR amplified TCRbeta. MiXCR, run by TCRdb on the multiplex PCR reads, gives a single entry per CDR3 protein. Of some 78,000 distinct CDR3 sequences detected, over 75% appear once; the ten largest clones hold about an eighth. The source material was lung tumor tissue. All receptors derive from a woman aged 45-59 years with non-small cell lung cancer.

As for this clonotype: At one end the junction does not follow the germline gene, possibly because of a read error. The V call is TRBV7-8, the J call TRBJ2-7; a weak D match, TRBD1 (6 bases). Germline assignment: CDR1 SGHVS and CDR2 FQNEAQ. CDR3 length equals 15 residues. The DNA for the CDR3 is TGTACCAGCAGCTTAGCTTCCGGACAGTCCTACGAGCAGTACTTC. Residues: CTSSLASGQSYEQYF.

On this clonotype itself: No conserved phenylalanine or tryptophan ends this CDR3, so it is likely a read error. The rearrangement uses TRBV11-1 and TRBJ2-1; D gene ambiguous. The length of the CDR3 is 13 residues. Per germline, CDR1 SGHAT and CDR2 FQDESV (reference sequence). The CDR3 sequence is CASSLPPPDEQFL. CDR3 bases: TGTGCCAGTAGCTTACCTCCGCCGGATGAGCAGTTCTTA.

This clonotype is a singleton in its sample. One junction end disagrees with the germline gene, perhaps due to a read error. J is TRBJ1-4 and V is TRBV28; D not certain. Germline V lookup: CDR1 MDHEN, CDR2 SYDVKM. The CDR3 is 14 amino acids. This CDR3 is CASTLAPPWEKLFF. CDR3 in DNA: TGTGCTAGCACTTTAGCCCCTCCCTGGGAAAAACTGTTTTTT. Variable domain in full (rest from reference TRBV28 and TRBJ1-4): DVKVTQSSRYLVKRTGEKVFLECVQDMDHENMFWYRQDPGLGLRLIYFSYDVKMKEKGDIPEGYSVSREKKERFSLILESASTNQTSMYLCASTLAPPWEKLFFGSGTQLSVL.

In this sample, this clonotype turned up once. The junction does not match germline at one end; this may be a read error. The gene calls are TRBV6-2 or TRBV6-3 and TRBJ2-7; tentative D call: TRBD2 (7 bases). CDR1 MNHEY and CDR2 SVGEGT come from the germline V gene. This CDR3 comprises 14 residues. CDR3: CATSYSDGGHEQYF. Here the CDR3 DNA reads TGTGCCACCAGTTACTCGGACGGGGGGCACGAGCAGTACTTC.

Details on this clonotype: The CDR3 ends on some other residue instead of the conserved phenylalanine or tryptophan, so this is likely a read error. The gene calls are TRBV12-3 or TRBV12-4 and TRBJ1-5; maybe TRBD1 (5 bases). V was trimmed by 7 bases and J by 3 bases, leaving 13 bases between them. The CDR3 covers 14 residues. CDR3 in amino acids: CASNQRDVNQPQHS. The CDR3 bases are TGTGCCAGCAATCAACGGGACGTCAATCAGCCCCAGCATTCT.

This chain connects TRBV11-1 to TRBJ2-5; D is perhaps TRBD2 (5 bases). V dropped 5 bases and J dropped 4 bases, with 17 bases sitting between them. CDR1 and CDR2 from the germline V gene are SGHAT and FQDESV (reference sequence). The CDR3 runs 15 residues. The CDR3 reads CASSPALVVRETQYF. As DNA, the CDR3 is TGTGCCAGCAGCCCGGCACTAGTGGTTCGAGAGACCCAGTACTTC.

To note about this clonotype: One end of the junction fails to match germline, which may point to a read error. The chain couples TRBV29-1 to TRBJ2-5; D possibly corresponds to TRBD1 (5 bases). CDR3 length: 14 amino acids. CDR1 SQVTM and CDR2 ANQGSEA come from the germline V gene. CDR3 region: CSVEYLEGQETQYF. CDR3 in DNA: TGCAGCGTTGAATACCTCGAAGGACAAGAGACCCAATACTTC.

Comment on this clonotype: The CDR3 ends on some other residue instead of the conserved phenylalanine or tryptophan, so this is likely a read error. The chain uses TRBV11-2 and TRBJ2-7; 10 nucleotides match TRBD2. This CDR3 spans 15 amino acids. Germline values: CDR1 SGHAT, CDR2 FQNNGV. V was pared by 5 bases and J by 4 bases, with 8 bases of the junction left unmatched. In DNA, the CDR3 is TGTGCCAGCAGCACTTGGACTAGCGGTTCATACGAGCAGTACCTC. Translated: CASSTWTSGSYEQYL.

On this clonotype itself: A read error may account for a junction end that differs from germline. The genes are TRBV29-1 and TRBJ2-3; no clear D. Germline-derived CDR1 and CDR2 are SQVTM and ANQGSEA. The CDR3 covers 13 residues. As DNA, the CDR3 is TGCAGCATTAGGGCGGCAGTCACAGATACGCAATATTTT. This encodes CSIRAAVTDTQYF.

The CDR3 loop is CASSGTGGMGTEAFF. The CDR3 DNA follows: TGTGCCAGCAGTGGGACAGGTGGTATGGGCACTGAAGCTTTCTTT. The chain combines TRBV25-1 with TRBJ1-1, with 7 bases matching TRBD1. This CDR3 contains 15 residues. V lost 4 bases and J lost 4; bases outside the gene matches: 9. Germline-derived CDR1 and CDR2 are MGHDK and SYGVNS.

With respect to this clonotype: This is likely a read error, given that the CDR3 carries no conserved phenylalanine or tryptophan at its end. The chain uses TRBV28 and TRBJ2-5; D is perhaps TRBD1 (5 bases). The CDR3 has 15 residues. Trimming shortened V by 5 bases and J by 1 base, and 14 bases separated the two germline ends. CDR1 and CDR2 (germline): MDHEN, SYDVKM. CDR3 sequence: CASSDRTQGQETQYL. The CDR3 DNA follows: TGTGCCAGCAGTGATAGGACACAAGGCCAAGAGACCCAGTACTTA.

The sample holds a few counts of this clonotype. Germline is not matched at one junction end, which may reflect a read error. The chain employs TRBV11-2 and TRBJ2-2; possibly TRBD2 for D (6 bases). This CDR3 is built from 14 residues. CDR1 and CDR2 (germline): SGHAT, FQNNGV. The CDR3 DNA is TGTGCCAGCAGTCGCGCTGCGGCGGCCGGGGGGCTGTTTTTT. This translates into CASSRAAAAGGLFF.

Note on this clonotype: One base away lies a much larger clone, so this may be a sequencing read error. This rearrangement joins TRBV7-2 to TRBJ2-7, with 13 bases fitting TRBD2. In germline, CDR1 is SGHTA, CDR2 FQGNSA. This CDR3 has 15 amino acids. The CDR3 DNA is TGTGCCAACAGCTTAAGGACTAGCGGGAGTTACGAGCAGTACTTC. Translating gives CANSLRTSGSYEQYF.

As for this clonotype: Relative to the germline gene, one junction end is altered; a read error may explain this. V gene TRBV20-1 combines with J gene TRBJ2-7; D unclear. Germline-derived CDR1 and CDR2 are DFQATT and SNEGSKA (reference sequence). The CDR3 length is 12 residues. This CDR3 reads CSATAFCNEQCF. In DNA form, the CDR3 reads TGCAGTGCTACTGCCTTCTGTAACGAGCAATGCTTC.

In the case of this clonotype: A read error may produce the germline difference seen at one junction end. The chain has TRBV11-3 and TRBJ2-1; D gene uncertain. CDR1 and CDR2 from the germline V gene are SGHNT and YENEEA. This CDR3 spans 13 amino acids. The DNA for the CDR3 is TGTGCCAGCAGCTTAGTCTGGAACAATGAGCAACTCTTC. This encodes CASSLVWNNEQLF. The whole variable domain, filled in from reference TRBV11-3 and TRBJ2-1, reads EAGVVQSPRYKIIEKKQPVAFWCNPISGHNTLYWYLQNLGQGPELLIRYENEEAVDDSQLPKDRFSAERLKGVDSTLKIQPAELGDSAVYLCASSLVWNNEQLFGPGTRLTVL.

This clonotype was observed once. This chain uses TRBV4-1 with TRBJ2-7; TRBD1 matches 10 bases. Germline loops: CDR1 MGHRA, CDR2 YSYEKL. The CDR3 sequence is 16 residues long. V was clipped by 3 bases and J by 2 bases; unmatched bases: 7. This CDR3 reads CASSQRGQGGPYEQYF. CDR3 in DNA: TGCGCCAGCAGCCAGCGAGGACAGGGGGGGCCCTACGAGCAGTACTTC.

The chain recombines TRBV6-2 or TRBV6-3 with TRBJ2-1, with 8 bases aligning to TRBD2. Trimming at V came to 7 bases and at J to 10 bases, leaving 15 bases not matched to a gene. The CDR3 contains 15 residues. In germline, CDR1 is MNHEY, CDR2 SVGEGT. The CDR3 region has the DNA TGTGCCAGCAAGTCTAGCGGGCCTACCGTCAGAGAGCAGTTCTTC. Translating gives CASKSSGPTVREQFF.

This clonotype appeared a few times. This sequence may be a read error, since a much larger clone differs from it by one base. This chain connects TRBV5-1 to TRBJ2-6, with D perhaps matching TRBD1 (6 bases). The CDR3 covers 18 residues. CDR1 SGHRS and CDR2 YFSETQ come from the germline V gene. CDR3 sequence reads: CASSRQGTSGSGANILTF. The CDR3 region has the DNA TGCGCCAGCAGCCGCCAGGGGACCTCTGGCTCTGGGGCCAACATCCTGACTTTC.

Comment on this clonotype: A much bigger clone sits one base away, suggesting this may be a read error. The chain joins TRBV2 to TRBJ1-6; a weak D match, TRBD1 (6 bases). This CDR3 region has 16 residues. Germline-derived CDR1 and CDR2 are SNHLY and FYNNEI. CDR3 protein: CASNLNGQIGNSPLQF. In DNA form, the CDR3 reads TGTGCCAGCAATCTCAATGGACAGATAGGGAATTCACCCCTCCAATTT.

For this clonotype: Because it lacks the conserved phenylalanine or tryptophan at the end, this CDR3 is likely a read error. This chain uses TRBV20-1 with TRBJ2-1, with TRBD2 matching over 9 bases. CDR3 length equals 19 residues. Per germline, CDR1 DFQATT and CDR2 SNEGSKA (reference sequence). After removal of 8 bases from V and 6 bases from J, the junction contained 26 bases not matched to a gene. The CDR3 sequence is CSTTWNSVSGSVSRNEQFV. Written as DNA, the CDR3 is TGCAGTACTACTTGGAACTCGGTTAGCGGGAGCGTGTCTCGCAATGAGCAGTTCGTC.

Details on this clonotype: The conserved closing phenylalanine or tryptophan is absent in this CDR3, likely reflecting a read error. This sequence joins TRBV4-3 and TRBJ2-7; 11 bases are a match to TRBD2. Germline assignment: CDR1 LGHNA and CDR2 YSLEER. The CDR3 sequence is 17 residues long. In DNA, the CDR3 is TGCGCCAACAGCCAAGATTTTACGACTAGCGGGAACTACGAGCAGTACTAT. Translating gives CANSQDFTTSGNYEQYY.

This clonotype was seen just once. CDR3 DNA sequence: TGTGCCAGCAGGGAGTTAGTGAACCACGAGCAGTACTTC. Its translation: CASRELVNHEQYF. The chain couples TRBV6-1 to TRBJ2-7; D gene unclear. There are 13 residues in the CDR3. Deletions cut 6 bases from V and 5 bases from J, with 14 bases between. Germline V lookup: CDR1 MNHNS, CDR2 SASEGT.

This clonotype showed up just a few times. Being one base from a much bigger clone, this may be a read error. The genes are TRBV28 and TRBJ2-4; D gene uncertain. The V gene's germline CDR1 is MDHEN and CDR2 SYDVKM. This CDR3 has 13 amino acids. The CDR3 DNA is TGTACCAGCAGTTTATCCGGTATCCACATTCAGTACTTC. Protein sequence: CTSSLSGIHIQYF.